Listed here is a single T cell receptor (beta chain). Its specificity is unknown. The record originates from a study of response to subunit inactivated influenza vaccine. General observations from the study: Few new T cells, the authors suggested, are recruited by each seasonal influenza vaccination.

TCRdb ran MiXCR on the RT-PCR reads and lists one entry per CDR3 protein. The sample has over 400,000 distinct CDR3 sequences, about a tenth seen once. This TCR was sampled from a man aged 45 to 65 who received an inactivated influenza vaccine. Sequenced material: PBMCs from blood, taken about 40 days after vaccination.

Here the CDR3 reads CASSWDTGGQAEAFF. CDR3 nucleotide sequence: TGCGCCAGCAGCTGGGACACAGGGGGCCAGGCTGAAGCTTTCTTT. The chain couples TRBV5-1 to TRBJ1-1; 9 nucleotides align to TRBD1. This CDR3 is 15 amino acids long. Trimming cost V 3 bases and J 6 bases; bases outside gene matches: 9. Germline V gives CDR1 SGHRS, CDR2 YFSETQ.